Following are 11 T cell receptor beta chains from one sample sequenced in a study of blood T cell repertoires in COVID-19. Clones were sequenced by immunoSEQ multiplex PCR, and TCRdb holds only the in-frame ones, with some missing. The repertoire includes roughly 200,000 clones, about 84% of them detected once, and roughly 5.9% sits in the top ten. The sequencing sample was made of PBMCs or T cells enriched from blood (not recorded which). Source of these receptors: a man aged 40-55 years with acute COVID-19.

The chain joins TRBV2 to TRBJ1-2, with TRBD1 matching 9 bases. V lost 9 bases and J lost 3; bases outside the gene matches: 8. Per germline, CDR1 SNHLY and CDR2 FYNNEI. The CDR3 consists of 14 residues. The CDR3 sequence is CARRDRVVDYGYTF. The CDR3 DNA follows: TGTGCCAGACGGGACAGGGTCGTTGACTATGGCTACACCTTC.

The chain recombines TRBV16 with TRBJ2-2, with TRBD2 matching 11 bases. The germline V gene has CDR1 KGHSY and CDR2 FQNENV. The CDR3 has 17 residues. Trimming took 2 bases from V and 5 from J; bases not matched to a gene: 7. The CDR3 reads CASSQLTSGISTGELFF. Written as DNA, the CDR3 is TGTGCCAGCAGCCAACTGACTAGCGGGATTTCGACCGGGGAGCTGTTTTTT.

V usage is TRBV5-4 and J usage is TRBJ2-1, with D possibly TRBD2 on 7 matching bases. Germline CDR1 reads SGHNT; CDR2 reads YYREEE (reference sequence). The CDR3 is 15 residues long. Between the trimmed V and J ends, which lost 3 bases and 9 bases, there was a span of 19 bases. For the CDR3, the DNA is TGTGCCAGCAGCTGGGGGGGCGCCGGGGATCCTGAGCAGTTCTTC. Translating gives CASSWGGAGDPEQFF. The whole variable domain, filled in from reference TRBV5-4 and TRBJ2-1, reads ETGVTQSPTHLIKTRGQQVTLRCSSQSGHNTVSWYQQALGQGPQFIFQYYREEENGRGNFPPRFSGLQFPNYSSELNVNALELDDSALYLCASSWGGAGDPEQFFGPGTRLTVL.

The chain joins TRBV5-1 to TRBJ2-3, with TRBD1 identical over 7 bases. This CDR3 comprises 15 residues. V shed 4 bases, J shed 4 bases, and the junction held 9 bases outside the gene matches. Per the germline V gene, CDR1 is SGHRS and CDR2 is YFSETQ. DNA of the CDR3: TGCGCCAGCAGCCCGCAACTACAGGGGCCAGATACGCAGTATTTT. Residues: CASSPQLQGPDTQYF.

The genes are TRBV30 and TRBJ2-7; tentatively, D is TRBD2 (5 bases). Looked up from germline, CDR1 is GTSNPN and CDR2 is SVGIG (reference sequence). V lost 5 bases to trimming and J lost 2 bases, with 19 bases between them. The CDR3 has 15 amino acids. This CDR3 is CAWVKREPKPYEQYF. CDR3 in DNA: TGTGCCTGGGTGAAACGGGAACCGAAACCCTACGAGCAGTACTTC.

The CDR3, as DNA: TGTGCCAGCTCACCATACAACTTCAGGGAATTTGGCACAGATACGCAGTATTTT. Encoded protein: CASSPYNFREFGTDTQYF. This chain joins TRBV18 and TRBJ2-3, with D possibly being TRBD1 (5 bases). CDR3 length: 18 residues. Germline CDR1 KGHSH, CDR2 LQKENI. Trimming shortened V by 2 bases and J by 1 base, and 19 bases separated the two germline ends.

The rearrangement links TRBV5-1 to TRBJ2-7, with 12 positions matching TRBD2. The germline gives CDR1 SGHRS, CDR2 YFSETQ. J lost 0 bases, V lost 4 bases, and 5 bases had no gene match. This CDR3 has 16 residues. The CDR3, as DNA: TGCGCCAGCAGCCCGACTAGCGGGAGTTTCTCCTACGAGCAGTACTTC. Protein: CASSPTSGSFSYEQYF.

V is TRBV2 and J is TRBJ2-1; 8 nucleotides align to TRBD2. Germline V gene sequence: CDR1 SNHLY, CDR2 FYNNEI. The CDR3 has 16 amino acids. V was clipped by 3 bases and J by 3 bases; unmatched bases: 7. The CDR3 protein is CASSESLTSDYNEQFF. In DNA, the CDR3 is TGTGCCAGCAGTGAGTCTCTGACTAGCGACTACAATGAGCAGTTCTTC.

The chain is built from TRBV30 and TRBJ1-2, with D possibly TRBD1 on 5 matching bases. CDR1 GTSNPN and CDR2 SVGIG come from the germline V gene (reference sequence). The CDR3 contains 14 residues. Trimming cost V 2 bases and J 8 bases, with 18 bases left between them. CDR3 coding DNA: TGTGCCTGGAGTCGGGGCGGGGACCTACCGGGCTACACCTTC. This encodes CAWSRGGDLPGYTF. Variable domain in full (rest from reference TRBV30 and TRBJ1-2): SQTIHQWPATLVQPVGSPLSLECTVEGTSNPNLYWYRQAAGRGLQLLFYSVGIGQISSEVPQNLSASRPQDRQFILSSKKLLLSDSGFYLCAWSRGGDLPGYTFGSGTRLTVV.

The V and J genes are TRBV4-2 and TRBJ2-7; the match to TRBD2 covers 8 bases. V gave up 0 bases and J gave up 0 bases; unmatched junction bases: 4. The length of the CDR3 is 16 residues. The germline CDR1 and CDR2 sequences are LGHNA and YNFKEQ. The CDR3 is CASSQDPSGSSYEQYF. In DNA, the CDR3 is TGTGCCAGCAGCCAAGATCCCAGCGGGAGCTCCTACGAGCAGTACTTC.

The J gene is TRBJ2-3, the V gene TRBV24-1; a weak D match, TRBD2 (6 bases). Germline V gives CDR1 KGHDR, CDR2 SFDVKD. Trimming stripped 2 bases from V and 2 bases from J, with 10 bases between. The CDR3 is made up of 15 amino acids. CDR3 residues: CATSDSSENTDTQYF. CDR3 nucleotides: TGTGCCACCAGTGATTCTAGCGAAAACACAGATACGCAGTATTTT.